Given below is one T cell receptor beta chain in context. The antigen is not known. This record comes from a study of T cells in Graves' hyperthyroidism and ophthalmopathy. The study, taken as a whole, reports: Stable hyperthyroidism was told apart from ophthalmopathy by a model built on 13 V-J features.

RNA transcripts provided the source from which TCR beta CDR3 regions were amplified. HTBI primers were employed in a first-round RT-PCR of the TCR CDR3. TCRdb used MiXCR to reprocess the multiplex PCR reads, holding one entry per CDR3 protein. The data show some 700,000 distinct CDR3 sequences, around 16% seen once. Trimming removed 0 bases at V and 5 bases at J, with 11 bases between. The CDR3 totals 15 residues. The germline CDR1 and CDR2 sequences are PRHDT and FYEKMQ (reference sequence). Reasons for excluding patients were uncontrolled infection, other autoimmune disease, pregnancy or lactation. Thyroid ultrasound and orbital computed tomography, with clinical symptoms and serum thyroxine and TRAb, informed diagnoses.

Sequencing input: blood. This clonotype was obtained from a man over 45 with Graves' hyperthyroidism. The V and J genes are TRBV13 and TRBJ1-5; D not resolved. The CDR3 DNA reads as TGTGCCAGCAGCTTAGGTCCCTACGGCCATCAGCCCCAGCATTTT. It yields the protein CASSLGPYGHQPQHF.